These 4 T cell receptor beta chains were all obtained from the same sample, sequenced in a study of blood T cell repertoires in COVID-19. Assay used: immunoSEQ multiplex PCR; TCRdb lists only in-frame clones, some missing. The sample yields 200,000 to 250,000 clones, approximately 92% seen once. The sequenced sample was PBMCs or T cells enriched from blood (not recorded which). These receptors all stem from a woman between 18 and 29 years old in a cohort exposed to, infected with or recovered from COVID-19 (not recorded which).

The V and J genes are TRBV9 and TRBJ2-5, with a possible D match to TRBD1 (5 bases). Per germline, CDR1 SGDLS and CDR2 YYNGEE. The CDR3 runs to 14 residues. Trimming cost V 0 bases and J 3 bases, with 9 bases left between them. The CDR3 protein is CASSVGGREETQYF. CDR3 nucleotides: TGTGCCAGCAGCGTAGGAGGCAGGGAAGAGACCCAGTACTTC.

This sequence joins TRBV4-1 and TRBJ1-3; no firm D call. The CDR3 extends over 16 amino acids. Germline assignment: CDR1 MGHRA and CDR2 YSYEKL. Trimming left V 4 bases short and J 1 base short, with 14 bases between. CDR3 nucleotides: TGCGCCAGCAGCCCCTTGGGCGTACCTTCTGGAAACACCATATATTTT. Its protein product is CASSPLGVPSGNTIYF.

A single count supports this clone. The limits of the CDR3 on the DNA are not certain, so only TCRdb's listed CDR3 is given. The chain employs TRBV28 and TRBJ1-1; whether TRBD1, the table's D call, matches the DNA was not checked. Germline V CDR1 and CDR2: MDHEN, SYDVKM. Ends included, the CDR3 has 14 residues. This CDR3 reads CASILGNREMEAFF.

The V and J genes are TRBV11-2 and TRBJ2-1; TRBD2 aligns across 9 bases. The J segment lost 3 bases and the V segment lost 5 bases, leaving 11 bases of the junction unmatched. Germline-derived CDR1 and CDR2 are SGHAT and FQNNGV. The CDR3 has 17 residues. The CDR3 DNA is TGTGCCAGCAGCCCCCATTTAGCGGGAGAACTCTACAATGAGCAGTTCTTC. It translates to CASSPHLAGELYNEQFF.